This T cell receptor beta chain originates from a study of shared clonotypes between healthy human individuals. Study in general: Three men and two women, aged 18 to 49, were donors.

CD45RA+ naive and CD45RA-negative memory subsets were separated from CD4+ cells. Sequencing used immunoSEQ multiplex PCR; TCRdb keeps in-frame clones, though not all of them. The sample has about 2 million clones; 85% to 95% are singletons. CDR1 is ENHRY, CDR2 SYGVKD, per germline. V gave up 0 bases and J gave up 4 bases, with 14 bases separating them. The CDR3 is made up of 16 amino acids. This TCR was sampled from a man between 18 and 35 years old in good health. Specimen: naive CD4+ T cells sorted from blood. Stated subset: CD45RA+ positively selected. The chain uses TRBV10-3 and TRBJ2-3, with D maybe TRBD2 (5 bases). CDR3 nucleotide sequence: TGTGCCATCAGTGAGTCGCGGGCGGCCTCGGCAGATACGCAGTATTTT. Protein product: CAISESRAASADTQYF.